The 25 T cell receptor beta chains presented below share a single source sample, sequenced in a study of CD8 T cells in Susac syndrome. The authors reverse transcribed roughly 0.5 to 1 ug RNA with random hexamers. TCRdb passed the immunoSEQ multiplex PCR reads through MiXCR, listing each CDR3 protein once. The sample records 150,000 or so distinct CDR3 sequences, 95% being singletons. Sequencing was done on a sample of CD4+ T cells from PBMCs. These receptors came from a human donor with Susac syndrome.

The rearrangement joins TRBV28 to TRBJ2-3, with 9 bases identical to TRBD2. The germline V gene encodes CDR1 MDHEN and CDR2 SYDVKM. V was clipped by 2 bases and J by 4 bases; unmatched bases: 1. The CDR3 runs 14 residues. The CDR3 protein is CASSLLAGSDTQYF. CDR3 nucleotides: TGTGCCAGCAGTTTACTAGCGGGATCAGATACGCAGTATTTT.

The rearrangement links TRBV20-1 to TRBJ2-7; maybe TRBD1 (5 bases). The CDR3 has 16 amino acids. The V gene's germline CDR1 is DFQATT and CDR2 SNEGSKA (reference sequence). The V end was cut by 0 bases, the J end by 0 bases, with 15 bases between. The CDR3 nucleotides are TGCAGTGCTAGAGATTCGGCCAGGGTGAGCTCCTACGAGCAGTACTTC. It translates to CSARDSARVSSYEQYF.

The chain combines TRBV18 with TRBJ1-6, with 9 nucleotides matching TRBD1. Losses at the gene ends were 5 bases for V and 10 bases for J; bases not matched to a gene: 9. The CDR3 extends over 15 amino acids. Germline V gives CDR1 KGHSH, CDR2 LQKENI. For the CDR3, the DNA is TGTGCCAGCTCAACATACGGGACAGGGCAATCACCCCTCCACTTT. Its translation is CASSTYGTGQSPLHF.

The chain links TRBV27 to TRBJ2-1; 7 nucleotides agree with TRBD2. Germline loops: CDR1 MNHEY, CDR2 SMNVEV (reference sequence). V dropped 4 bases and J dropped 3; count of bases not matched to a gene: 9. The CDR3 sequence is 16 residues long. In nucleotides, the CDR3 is TGTGCCAGCAGTTCCCTTTCTAGCGGACGCTACAATGAGCAGTTCTTC. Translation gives CASSSLSSGRYNEQFF.

CDR3 nucleotides: TGTGCCAGCAGCCGCCCCGGGACAGACACCTACGAGCAGTACTTC. The encoded protein is CASSRPGTDTYEQYF. The chain combines TRBV6-2 or TRBV6-3 with TRBJ2-7; 7 bases line up with TRBD1. The germline CDR1 and CDR2 sequences are MNHEY and SVGEGT. The V and J ends lost 6 bases and 2 bases, in that order; junction bases with no gene match: 10. This CDR3 has 15 amino acids.

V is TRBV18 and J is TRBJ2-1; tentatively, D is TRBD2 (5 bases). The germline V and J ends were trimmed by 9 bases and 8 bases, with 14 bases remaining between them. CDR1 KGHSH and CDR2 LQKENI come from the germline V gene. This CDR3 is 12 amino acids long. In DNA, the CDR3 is TGTGCCAGAAAGGAGGCTAGGGATGAGCAGTTCTTC. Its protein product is CARKEARDEQFF.

In DNA, the CDR3 is TGCAGCGTTGATGGTACGGCTAGCACAGATACGCAGTATTTT. Its protein is CSVDGTASTDTQYF. The V and J genes are TRBV29-1 and TRBJ2-3; D unclear. Germline V gives CDR1 SQVTM, CDR2 ANQGSEA. The CDR3 extends over 14 amino acids. Trimming removed 3 bases from V and 0 bases from J, with 10 bases in between.

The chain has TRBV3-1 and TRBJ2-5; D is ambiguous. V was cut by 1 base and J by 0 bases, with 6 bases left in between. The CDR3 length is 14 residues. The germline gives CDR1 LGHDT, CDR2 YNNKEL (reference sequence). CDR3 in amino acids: CASSQAGNQETQYF. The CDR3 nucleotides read TGTGCCAGCAGCCAAGCCGGAAACCAAGAGACCCAGTACTTC.

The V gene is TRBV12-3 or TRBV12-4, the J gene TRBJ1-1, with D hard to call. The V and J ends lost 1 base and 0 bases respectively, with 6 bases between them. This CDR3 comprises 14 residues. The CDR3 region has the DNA TGTGCCAGCAGTTTAGAGAGGATGAACACTGAAGCTTTCTTT. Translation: CASSLERMNTEAFF.

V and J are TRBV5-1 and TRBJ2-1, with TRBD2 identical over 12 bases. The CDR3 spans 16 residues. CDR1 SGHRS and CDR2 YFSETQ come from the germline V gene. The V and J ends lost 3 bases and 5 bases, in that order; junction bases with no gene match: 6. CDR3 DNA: TGCGCCAGCAGCTATCTAGCGGGAGGGCCTAACAATGAGCAGTTCTTC. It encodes CASSYLAGGPNNEQFF.

Here the CDR3 reads CASSVSSGAINEQFF. The DNA of the CDR3 is TGTGCCAGCAGCGTATCTAGCGGGGCCATTAATGAGCAGTTCTTC. The rearrangement uses TRBV9 and TRBJ2-1; 9 bases line up with TRBD2. Per germline, CDR1 SGDLS and CDR2 YYNGEE. The V gene end was trimmed by 1 base and the J gene end by 7 bases; junction bases not matched to a gene: 6. This CDR3 contains 15 residues. Full variable domain (remainder filled in from reference TRBV9 and TRBJ2-1): DSGVTQTPKHLITATGQRVTLRCSPRSGDLSVYWYQQSLDQGLQFLIQYYNGEERAKGNILERFSAQQFPDLHSELNLSSLELGDSALYFCASSVSSGAINEQFFGPGTRLTVL.

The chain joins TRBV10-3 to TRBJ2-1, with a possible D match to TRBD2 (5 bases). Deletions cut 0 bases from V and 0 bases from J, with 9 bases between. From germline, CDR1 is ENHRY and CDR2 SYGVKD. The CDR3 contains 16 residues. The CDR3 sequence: CAISESEGSSYNEQFF. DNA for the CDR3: TGTGCCATCAGTGAGTCCGAAGGGAGCTCCTACAATGAGCAGTTCTTC.

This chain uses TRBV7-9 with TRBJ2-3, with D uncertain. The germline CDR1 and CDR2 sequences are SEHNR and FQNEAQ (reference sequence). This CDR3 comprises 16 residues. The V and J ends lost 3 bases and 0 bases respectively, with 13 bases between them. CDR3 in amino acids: CASSFSRPTSTDTQYF. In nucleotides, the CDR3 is TGTGCCAGCAGCTTCTCGCGACCTACTAGCACAGATACGCAGTATTTT.

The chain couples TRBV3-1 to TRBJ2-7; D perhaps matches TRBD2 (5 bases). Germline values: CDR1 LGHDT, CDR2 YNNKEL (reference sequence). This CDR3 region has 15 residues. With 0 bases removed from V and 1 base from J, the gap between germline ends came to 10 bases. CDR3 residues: CASSQDLSGSYEQYF. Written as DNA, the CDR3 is TGTGCCAGCAGCCAAGATCTAAGCGGTTCCTACGAGCAGTACTTC.

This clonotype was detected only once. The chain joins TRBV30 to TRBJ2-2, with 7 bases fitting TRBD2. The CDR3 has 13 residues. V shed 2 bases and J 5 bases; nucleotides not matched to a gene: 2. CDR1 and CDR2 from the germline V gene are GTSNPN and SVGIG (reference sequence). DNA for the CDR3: TGTGCCTGGAGTACCGGGGGGACCGGGGAGCTGTTTTTT. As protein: CAWSTGGTGELFF.

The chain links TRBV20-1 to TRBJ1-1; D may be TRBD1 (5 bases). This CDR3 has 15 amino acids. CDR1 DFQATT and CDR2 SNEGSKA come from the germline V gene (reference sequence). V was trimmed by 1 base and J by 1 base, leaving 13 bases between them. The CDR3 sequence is CSARVPQGRNTEAFF. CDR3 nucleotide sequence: TGCAGTGCTAGAGTCCCGCAGGGCCGGAACACTGAAGCTTTCTTT.

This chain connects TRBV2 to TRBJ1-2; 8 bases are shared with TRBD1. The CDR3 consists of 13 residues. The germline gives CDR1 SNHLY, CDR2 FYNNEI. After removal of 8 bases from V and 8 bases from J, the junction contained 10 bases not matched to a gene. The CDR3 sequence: CASLPDRGKGYTF. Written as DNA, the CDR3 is TGTGCCAGCCTACCCGACAGGGGTAAAGGCTACACCTTC.

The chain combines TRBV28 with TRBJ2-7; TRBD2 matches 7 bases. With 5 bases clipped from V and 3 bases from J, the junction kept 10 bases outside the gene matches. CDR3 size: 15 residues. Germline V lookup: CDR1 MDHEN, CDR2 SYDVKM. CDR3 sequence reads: CASSTHWGGDYEQYF. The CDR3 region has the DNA TGTGCCAGCAGTACTCATTGGGGGGGGGACTACGAGCAGTACTTC.

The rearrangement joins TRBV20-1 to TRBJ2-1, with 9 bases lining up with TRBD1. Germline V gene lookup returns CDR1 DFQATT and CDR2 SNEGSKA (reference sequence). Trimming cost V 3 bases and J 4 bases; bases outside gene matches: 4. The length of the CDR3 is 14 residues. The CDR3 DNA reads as TGCAGTGCTAGCTGGGACAGGGATTACAATGAGCAGTTCTTC. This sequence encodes CSASWDRDYNEQFF.

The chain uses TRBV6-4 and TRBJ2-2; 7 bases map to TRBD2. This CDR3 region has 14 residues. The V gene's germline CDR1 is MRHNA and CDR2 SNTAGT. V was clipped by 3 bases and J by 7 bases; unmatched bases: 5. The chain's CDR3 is CASSESGDGGELFF. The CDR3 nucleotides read TGTGCCAGCAGTGAAAGCGGGGATGGCGGGGAGCTGTTTTTT.

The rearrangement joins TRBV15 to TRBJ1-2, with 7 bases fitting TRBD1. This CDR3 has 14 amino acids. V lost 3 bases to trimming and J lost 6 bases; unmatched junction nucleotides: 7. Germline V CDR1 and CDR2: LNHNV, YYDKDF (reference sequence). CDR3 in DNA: TGTGCCACCAGCAGGGACAGGCAGCAGGATGGCTACACCTTC. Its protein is CATSRDRQQDGYTF. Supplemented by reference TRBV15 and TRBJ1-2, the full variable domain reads DAMVIQNPRYQVTQFGKPVTLSCSQTLNHNVMYWYQQKSSQAPKLLFHYYDKDFNNEADTPDNFQSRRPNTSFCFLDIRSPGLGDTAMYLCATSRDRQQDGYTFGSGTRLTVV.

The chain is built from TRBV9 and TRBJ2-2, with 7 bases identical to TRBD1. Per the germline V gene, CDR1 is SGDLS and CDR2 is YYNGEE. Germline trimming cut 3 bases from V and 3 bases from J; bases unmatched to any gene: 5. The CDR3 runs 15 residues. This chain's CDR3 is CASSAPGGHTGELFF. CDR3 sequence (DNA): TGTGCCAGCAGCGCCCCAGGGGGTCACACCGGGGAGCTGTTTTTT.

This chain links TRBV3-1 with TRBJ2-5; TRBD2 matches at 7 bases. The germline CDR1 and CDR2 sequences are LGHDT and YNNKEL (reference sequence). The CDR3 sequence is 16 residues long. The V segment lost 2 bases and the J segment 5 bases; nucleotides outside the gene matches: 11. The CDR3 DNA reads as TGTGCCAGCAGCCAAAGGTCGGCGGGGGTCCGGGAGACCCAGTACTTC. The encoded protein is CASSQRSAGVRETQYF.

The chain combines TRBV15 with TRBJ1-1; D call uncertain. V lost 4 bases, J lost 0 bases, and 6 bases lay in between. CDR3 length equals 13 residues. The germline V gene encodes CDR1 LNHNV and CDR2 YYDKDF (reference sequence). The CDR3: CATSMKMNTEAFF. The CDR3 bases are TGTGCCACCAGCATGAAAATGAACACTGAAGCTTTCTTT.

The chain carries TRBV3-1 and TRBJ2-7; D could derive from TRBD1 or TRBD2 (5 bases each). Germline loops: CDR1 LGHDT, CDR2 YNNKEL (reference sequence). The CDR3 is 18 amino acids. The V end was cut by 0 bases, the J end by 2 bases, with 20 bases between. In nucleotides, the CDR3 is TGTGCCAGCAGCCAAGATCGGGACCTACTCGGGATTCCCTACGAGCAGTACTTC. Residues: CASSQDRDLLGIPYEQYF.